This T cell receptor beta chain is drawn from a study of CD8+CD57+ T cells in acquired aplastic anemia. Study results and limitations: A significant difference in CD8+ Simpson's diversity between patients and controls was not found.

Germline CDR1 reads SNHLY; CDR2 reads FYNNEI. The CDR3 totals 15 residues. V shed 3 bases and J 12 bases; nucleotides not matched to a gene: 10. Genomic DNA acted as the template from which TCR beta VDJ combination and CDR3 sequence profiling were carried out. TCRdb passed the reads through MiXCR, listing each CDR3 protein once. Among 200,000 or so distinct CDR3 sequences listed, 64% were seen once. To note about this clonotype: No antigen is known for it.

This chain uses TRBV2 with TRBJ2-1; TRBD2 aligns across 11 bases. Sequencing was done on a sample of sorted CD4+, CD8+, or CD8+CD57+ T cells (not recorded which) from PBMCs. This clonotype originated in a human donor with severe aplastic anemia or a healthy control (not recorded which). The CDR3 loop reads CASSDLVAGGPRQFF. The CDR3, as DNA: TGTGCCAGCAGTGATCTTGTAGCGGGGGGGCCTCGGCAGTTCTTC.